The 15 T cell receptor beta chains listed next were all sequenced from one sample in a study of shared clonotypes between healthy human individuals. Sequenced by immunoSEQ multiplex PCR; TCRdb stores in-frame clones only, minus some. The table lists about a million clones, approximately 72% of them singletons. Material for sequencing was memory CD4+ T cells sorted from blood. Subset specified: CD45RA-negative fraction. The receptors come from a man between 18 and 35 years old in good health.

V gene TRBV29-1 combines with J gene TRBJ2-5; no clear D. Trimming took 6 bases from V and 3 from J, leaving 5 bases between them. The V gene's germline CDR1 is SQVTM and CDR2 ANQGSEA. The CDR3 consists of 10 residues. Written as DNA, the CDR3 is TGCAGCGTAACAGAAGAGACCCAGTACTTC. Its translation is CSVTEETQYF.

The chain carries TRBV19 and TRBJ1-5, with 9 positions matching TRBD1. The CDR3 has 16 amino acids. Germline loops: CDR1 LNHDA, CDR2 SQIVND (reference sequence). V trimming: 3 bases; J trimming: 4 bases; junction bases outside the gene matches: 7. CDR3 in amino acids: CASSIRTGVPNQPQHF. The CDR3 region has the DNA TGTGCCAGTAGTATCCGGACAGGGGTTCCTAATCAGCCCCAGCATTTT.

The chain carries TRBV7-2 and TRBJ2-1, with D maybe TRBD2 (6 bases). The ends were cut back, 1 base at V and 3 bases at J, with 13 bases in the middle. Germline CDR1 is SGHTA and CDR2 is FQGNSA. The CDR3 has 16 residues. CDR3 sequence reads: CASSLVGGNVYNEQFF. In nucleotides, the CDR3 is TGTGCCAGCAGCTTAGTTGGCGGGAATGTCTACAATGAGCAGTTCTTC.

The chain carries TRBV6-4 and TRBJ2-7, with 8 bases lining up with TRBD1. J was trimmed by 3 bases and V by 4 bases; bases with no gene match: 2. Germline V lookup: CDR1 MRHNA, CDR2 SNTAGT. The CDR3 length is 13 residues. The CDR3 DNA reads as TGTGCCAGCAGTGCTACAGGGGGCTACGAGCAGTACTTC. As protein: CASSATGGYEQYF.

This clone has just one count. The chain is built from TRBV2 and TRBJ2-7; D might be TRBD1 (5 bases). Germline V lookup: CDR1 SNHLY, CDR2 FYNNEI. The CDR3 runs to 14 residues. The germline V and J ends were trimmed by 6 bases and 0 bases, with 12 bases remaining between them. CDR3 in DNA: TGTGCCAGCAGCGCCCCACAGGTCTCCTACGAGCAGTACTTC. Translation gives CASSAPQVSYEQYF.

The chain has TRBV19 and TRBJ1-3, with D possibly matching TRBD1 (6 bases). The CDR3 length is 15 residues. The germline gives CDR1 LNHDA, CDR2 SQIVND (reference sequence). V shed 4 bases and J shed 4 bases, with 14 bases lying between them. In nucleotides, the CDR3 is TGTGCCAGTAGTAGATGGCAGGGGTCCGGAAACACCATATATTTT. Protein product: CASSRWQGSGNTIYF.

CDR3: CASSSRGGQTYEQYF. CDR3 nucleotide sequence: TGTGCCAGCAGTTCCCGAGGAGGGCAGACCTACGAGCAGTACTTC. V is TRBV28 and J is TRBJ2-7, with D perhaps TRBD2 (6 bases). The CDR3 is 15 amino acids. The V end lost 4 bases, the J end lost 2 bases, and 15 bases lay between the germline ends. Germline V gene sequence: CDR1 MDHEN, CDR2 SYDVKM.

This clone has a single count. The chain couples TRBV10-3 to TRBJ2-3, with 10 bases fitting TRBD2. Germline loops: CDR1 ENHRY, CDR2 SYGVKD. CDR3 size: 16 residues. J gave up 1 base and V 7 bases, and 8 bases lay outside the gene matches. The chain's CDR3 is CAITAASGSGTDTQYF. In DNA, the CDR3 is TGTGCCATCACCGCAGCTAGCGGGAGCGGCACAGATACGCAGTATTTT.

For the CDR3, the DNA is TGTGCCAGCAGCTTAGGTGCACTGGTAGGGCAGTTCTTC. Its protein is CASSLGALVGQFF. The rearrangement joins TRBV7-8 to TRBJ2-1; D call uncertain. CDR3 length: 13 amino acids. The V gene lost 1 base and the J gene lost 12 bases, with 13 bases spanning the gap. Germline CDR1 is SGHVS and CDR2 is FQNEAQ.

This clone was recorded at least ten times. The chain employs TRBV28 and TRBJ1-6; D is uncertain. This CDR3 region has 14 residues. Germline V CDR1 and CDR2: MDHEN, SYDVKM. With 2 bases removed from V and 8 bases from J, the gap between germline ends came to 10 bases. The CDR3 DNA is TGTGCCAGCAGTTTAGGGGTTTTCGATTCACCCCTCCACTTT. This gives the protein CASSLGVFDSPLHF.

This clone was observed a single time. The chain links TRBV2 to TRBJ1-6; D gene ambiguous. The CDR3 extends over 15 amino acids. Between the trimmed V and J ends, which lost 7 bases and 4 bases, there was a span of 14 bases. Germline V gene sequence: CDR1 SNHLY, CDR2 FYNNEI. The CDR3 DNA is TGTGCCAGCAACGCCTTGGGATTTTATAATTCACCCCTCCACTTT. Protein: CASNALGFYNSPLHF.

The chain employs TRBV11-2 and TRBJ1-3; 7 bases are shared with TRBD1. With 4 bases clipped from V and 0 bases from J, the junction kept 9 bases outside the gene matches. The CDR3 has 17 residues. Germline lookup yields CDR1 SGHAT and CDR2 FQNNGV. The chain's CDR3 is CASSSGTAKVSGNTIYF. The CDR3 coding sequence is TGTGCCAGCAGCTCGGGGACAGCCAAGGTCTCTGGAAACACCATATATTTT.

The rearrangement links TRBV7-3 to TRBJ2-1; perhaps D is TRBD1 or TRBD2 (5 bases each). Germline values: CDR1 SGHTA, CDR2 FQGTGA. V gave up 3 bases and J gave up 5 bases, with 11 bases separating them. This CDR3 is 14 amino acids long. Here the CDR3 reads CASSLRGKNNEQFF. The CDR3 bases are TGTGCCAGCAGCTTGAGGGGTAAGAACAATGAGCAGTTCTTC.

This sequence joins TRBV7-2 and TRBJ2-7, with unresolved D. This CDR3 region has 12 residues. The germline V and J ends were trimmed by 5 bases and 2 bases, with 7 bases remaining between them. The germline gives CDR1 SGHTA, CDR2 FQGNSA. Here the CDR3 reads CASSPMAYEQYF. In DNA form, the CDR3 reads TGTGCCAGCAGCCCTATGGCCTACGAGCAGTACTTC. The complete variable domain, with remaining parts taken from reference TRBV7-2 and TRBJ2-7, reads GAGVSQSPSNKVTEKGKDVELRCDPISGHTALYWYRQSLGQGLEFLIYFQGNSAPDKSGLPSDRFSAERTGGSVSTLTIQRTQQEDSAVYLCASSPMAYEQYFGPGTRLTVT.

This chain's CDR3 is CASSLGGQDSSPLHF. CDR3 in DNA: TGTGCCAGCAGTTTGGGGGGCCAAGATAGTTCACCCCTCCACTTT. The rearrangement links TRBV27 to TRBJ1-6, with D possibly being TRBD1 (6 bases). The CDR3 covers 15 residues. The ends were cut back, 3 bases at V and 9 bases at J, with 15 bases in the middle. Germline V gene lookup returns CDR1 MNHEY and CDR2 SMNVEV (reference sequence).